This T cell receptor beta chain was recovered during a study of T cells in Graves' hyperthyroidism and ophthalmopathy. Germline V gene lookup returns CDR1 SEHNR and CDR2 FQNEAQ (reference sequence). The CDR3 runs 15 residues. As to this clonotype: A read error may produce the germline difference seen at one junction end.

RNA transcripts provided the source from which TCR beta CDR3 regions were amplified. The HTBI primer set was used in a first-round RT-PCR of the TCR CDR3. In TCRdb, the multiplex PCR reads were re-called with MiXCR into one record per CDR3 protein. Counted here are over 200,000 distinct CDR3 sequences, around 19% occurring once; the ten biggest clones make up about 45%. Sequences were obtained from blood. The gene calls are TRBV7-9 and TRBJ2-2; D unclear. The receptor was isolated from a man in his forties with Graves' hyperthyroidism. This CDR3 reads CVSSLGLKNTGELFF. The CDR3 bases are TGTGTCAGCAGCTTAGGTCTTAAGAACACTGGGGAGCTGTTTTTT.